Here is one TCR beta chain with its context. Its antigen remains unidentified. This specimen belongs to a study of T-cell reconstitution after alpha-beta-depleted transplantation in children. Overall study results and limits: T-cell counts and diversity at one year post-transplant came mainly from newly produced T cells.

The TCRbeta library was prepared with unique molecular identifiers. TCRdb recomputed calls from the PCR reads with MiXCR, one row per CDR3 protein. Of around 960,000 distinct CDR3 sequences detected, 25% to 35% appear once; the ten largest clones hold about 28%. The germline V and J ends were trimmed by 7 bases and 6 bases, with 16 bases remaining between them. The length of the CDR3 is 13 residues. Germline V lookup: CDR1 MNHNS, CDR2 SASEGT. The chain links TRBV6-1 to TRBJ2-7; maybe TRBD1 (6 bases). Sequencing was performed on PBMCs, mostly from graft donor cells, taken 360 days after TCRalphabeta/CD19-depleted stem cell transplant. This TCR came from a boy under two years old who had a stem cell transplant for SCID, so the T cells may come from the graft donor. CDR3 sequence (DNA): TGTGCCAGCATATCGCAGGGGAGACTCGAGCAGTACTTC. Its translation: CASISQGRLEQYF.